These 2 T cell receptor beta chains were sequenced from one sample in a study of shared clonotypes between healthy human individuals. Clones were sequenced by immunoSEQ multiplex PCR, and TCRdb holds only the in-frame ones, with some missing. The sample gives over a million clones, nearly 99% of which show up once; 0.45% is in the top ten. Sequencing was carried out using naive CD4+ T cells sorted from blood. Subset indicated: CD45RA+ positively selected. Every receptor here comes from a man in his thirties or forties in good health.

The V gene is TRBV30, the J gene TRBJ2-7, with TRBD1 matching over 12 bases. The V and J ends lost 3 bases and 4 bases, in that order; junction bases with no gene match: 7. Germline CDR1 GTSNPN, CDR2 SVGIG (reference sequence). This CDR3 has 15 residues. The CDR3 nucleotides are TGTGCCTGGAGAACCGGGACAGGGGGCCGGTACGAGCAGTACTTC. It encodes CAWRTGTGGRYEQYF.

V is TRBV18 and J is TRBJ2-7, with D unclear. CDR1 is KGHSH and CDR2 is LQKENI in the germline V gene. V lost 1 base and J lost 3, with 10 bases in between. This CDR3 comprises 14 residues. The CDR3 region is CASSPLPADYEQYF. The CDR3 DNA is TGTGCCAGCTCACCACTTCCCGCGGACTACGAGCAGTACTTC.